Listed here are 28 T cell receptor beta chains from one sample, sequenced in a study of regulatory T cells in long-lasting Graves disease. Building of the TCR beta libraries involved iRepertoire HTBI primers and Arm-PCR of CDR3 regions. TCRdb reprocessed the multiplex PCR reads with MiXCR, giving one entry per CDR3 protein. The profile covers 500,000 or so distinct CDR3 sequences, with 16% appearing a single time and around 25% taken by the ten largest. Sample time point: newly diagnosed GD, antithyroid drugs for less than 3 months. RNA extracted from PBMCs served as the sequencing template. Separately, the same data were catalogued under a study of T cells in Graves' hyperthyroidism and ophthalmopathy.

Sequences were derived from peripheral blood mononuclear cells (PBMCs), sampled at new diagnosis, from a patient treated with antithyroid drugs. The source of these receptors is a woman in her forties or fifties with Graves disease.

In this sample, this clonotype turned up many times. The chain links TRBV15 to TRBJ2-5, with D tentatively TRBD1 or TRBD2 (5 bases each). The germline gives CDR1 LNHNV, CDR2 YYDKDF (reference sequence). The CDR3 is 14 amino acids. Trimming stripped 1 base from V and 0 bases from J, with 6 bases between. The CDR3: CATSRGGYQETQYF. DNA of the CDR3: TGTGCCACCAGCAGAGGGGGGTACCAAGAGACCCAGTACTTC.

This clonotype was found many times. V is TRBV2 and J is TRBJ2-7, with TRBD1 matching 7 bases. This CDR3 region has 13 residues. Germline CDR1 reads SNHLY; CDR2 reads FYNNEI. V lost 5 bases, J lost 5 bases, and 6 bases stayed unmatched. CDR3 loop: CASSLQGPHEQYF. The CDR3 region has the DNA TGTGCCAGCAGTTTACAGGGGCCCCACGAGCAGTACTTC.

Notes on this clonotype: A much bigger clone sits one base away, suggesting this may be a read error. V and J are TRBV27 and TRBJ2-1; D gene unclear. Trimming removed 1 base at V and 10 bases at J, with 17 bases between. This CDR3 is 15 amino acids long. CDR1 and CDR2 (germline): MNHEY, SMNVEV (reference sequence). The CDR3, as DNA: TGTGCCAGCAGTTTATGGGTCACCGGCTCCTACGAGCAGTTCTTC. Protein: CASSLWVTGSYEQFF.

The V call is TRBV10-3, the J call TRBJ1-1; 9 positions agree with TRBD1. The CDR3 covers 17 residues. Losses at the gene ends were 6 bases for V and 6 bases for J; bases not matched to a gene: 17. Germline loops: CDR1 ENHRY, CDR2 SYGVKD. CDR3 region: CAIRVSLTRTGEPEAFF. As DNA, the CDR3 is TGTGCCATCAGGGTTAGCCTAACCCGGACAGGGGAACCTGAAGCTTTCTTT.

The sample holds many counts of this clonotype. The chain couples TRBV30 to TRBJ1-1; TRBD1 might be the D (5 bases). The V end was cut by 2 bases, the J end by 1 base, with 8 bases between. The length of the CDR3 is 13 residues. Per the germline V gene, CDR1 is GTSNPN and CDR2 is SVGIG (reference sequence). For the CDR3, the DNA is TGTGCCTGGAGTACTCAGGGGAACACTGAAGCTTTCTTT. Its translation: CAWSTQGNTEAFF.

The rearrangement links TRBV25-1 to TRBJ1-2; the D is unclear. CDR1 is MGHDK, CDR2 SYGVNS, per germline. V lost 1 base, J lost 8 bases, and 5 bases lay in between. The CDR3 has 11 amino acids. CDR3 protein: CASSESGGYTF. The CDR3 coding sequence is TGTGCCAGCAGTGAATCAGGAGGCTACACCTTC.

This clonotype has ten or more counts. The V gene is TRBV7-6, the J gene TRBJ1-2, with D maybe TRBD1 (5 bases). Trimming cost V 4 bases and J 8 bases, with 20 bases left between them. The CDR3 covers 15 residues. Per germline, CDR1 SGHVS and CDR2 FNYEAQ. The chain's CDR3 is CASSSLPGTTRGYTF. The CDR3 DNA is TGTGCCAGCAGCTCCTTGCCGGGGACGACTAGGGGCTACACCTTC.

The chain couples TRBV27 to TRBJ2-5, with D hard to call. The CDR3 runs 14 residues. The germline V gene encodes CDR1 MNHEY and CDR2 SMNVEV (reference sequence). V lost 8 bases and J lost 5, with 18 bases in between. CDR3 sequence: CASPEEHERETQYF. Here the CDR3 DNA reads TGTGCCAGCCCCGAGGAGCACGAAAGGGAGACCCAGTACTTC.

Ten or more counts support this clonotype. The V gene is TRBV12-5, the J gene TRBJ1-4, with TRBD1 matching 8 bases. With 5 bases clipped from V and 8 bases from J, the junction kept 7 bases outside the gene matches. Germline CDR1 is LGHNT and CDR2 is FRNRAP. The CDR3 has 14 residues. CDR3 sequence: CASGIGQGAEKLFF. Written as DNA, the CDR3 is TGTGCTAGTGGTATCGGACAGGGTGCAGAAAAACTGTTTTTT.

This chain connects TRBV7-8 to TRBJ2-1; D may correspond to TRBD1 or TRBD2 (5 bases each). The CDR3 totals 17 residues. Germline V gives CDR1 SGHVS, CDR2 FQNEAQ. Trimming left V 0 bases short and J 4 bases short, with 16 bases between. The CDR3 loop reads CASSLAPGPAGYNEQFF. CDR3 in DNA: TGTGCCAGCAGCTTAGCCCCGGGACCGGCAGGTTACAATGAGCAGTTCTTC.

This clonotype showed up many times. This chain links TRBV28 with TRBJ2-2, with TRBD2 as a possible D gene (6 bases). The germline V gene has CDR1 MDHEN and CDR2 SYDVKM. The CDR3 consists of 13 residues. The V gene lost 6 bases and the J gene lost 5 bases, with 10 bases spanning the gap. CDR3 sequence reads: CASSNGGTGELFF. The CDR3 nucleotides read TGTGCCAGCAGCAACGGGGGAACCGGGGAGCTGTTTTTT.

This clonotype was observed a few times. The chain joins TRBV5-6 to TRBJ2-7; 9 nucleotides line up with TRBD1. Trimming removed 1 base from V and 5 bases from J; junction bases left unmatched: 7. Germline V gene data show CDR1 as SGHDT and CDR2 as YYEEEE. The CDR3 has 15 residues. In DNA form, the CDR3 reads TGTGCCAGCAGCTTGTCGGGACAGGGTCGGAACGAGCAGTACTTC. It specifies CASSLSGQGRNEQYF.

This clonotype was picked up a small number of times. The V and J genes are TRBV27 and TRBJ2-1, with D possibly being TRBD1 (5 bases). Germline values: CDR1 MNHEY, CDR2 SMNVEV (reference sequence). Trimming pared 0 bases from V and 5 bases from J, leaving 14 bases between. The CDR3 consists of 16 residues. CDR3 residues: CASSLSRQGGDNEQFF. The CDR3 region has the DNA TGTGCCAGCAGTTTATCGCGGCAGGGTGGGGACAATGAGCAGTTCTTC.

This clonotype was picked up many times. J is TRBJ2-5 and V is TRBV7-8; 13 bases agree with TRBD2. Germline V gene sequence: CDR1 SGHVS, CDR2 FQNEAQ. The CDR3 has 17 residues. After removal of 1 base from V and 4 bases from J, the junction contained 6 bases not matched to a gene. DNA for the CDR3: TGTGCCAGCAGCTTAGATCCGGGACTAGCGGGGAGAGAGACCCAGTACTTC. This codes for CASSLDPGLAGRETQYF. The variable domain in full, with the rest retrieved from reference TRBV7-8 and TRBJ2-5, is GAGVSQSPRYKVAKRGQDVALRCDPISGHVSLFWYQQALGQGPEFLTYFQNEAQLDKSGLPSDRFFAERPEGSVSTLKIQRTQQEDSAVYLCASSLDPGLAGRETQYFGPGTRLLVL.

The chain couples TRBV19 to TRBJ1-1, with 8 bases identical to TRBD1. V shed 7 bases, J shed 1 base, and the junction held 5 bases outside the gene matches. Germline V gene sequence: CDR1 LNHDA, CDR2 SQIVND (reference sequence). The CDR3 loop spans 14 amino acids. Here the CDR3 DNA reads TGTGCCAGTACCCTAGGGACAGGGAACACTGAAGCTTTCTTT. This gives the protein CASTLGTGNTEAFF.

On this clonotype: A much larger clone differs by one base, so this may be a read error. The chain uses TRBV29-1 and TRBJ2-7; D is ambiguous. Trimming cost V 3 bases and J 7 bases, with 13 bases left between them. This CDR3 spans 12 amino acids. The germline gives CDR1 SQVTM, CDR2 ANQGSEA. DNA for the CDR3: TGCAGCGTTGAGATGAGGTACAATGAGCAGTACTTC. This translates into CSVEMRYNEQYF.

This clonotype was seen a few times. Written as DNA, the CDR3 is TGTGCCACCAGTGACCCGCTTAGCGGGGCTGAAAAAGAGACCCAGTACTTC. Amino acids: CATSDPLSGAEKETQYF. The chain uses TRBV24-1 and TRBJ2-5; 8 bases line up with TRBD2. The CDR3 extends over 17 amino acids. V gave up 4 bases and J gave up 3 bases; unmatched junction bases: 12. Germline lookup yields CDR1 KGHDR and CDR2 SFDVKD.

This clonotype was found many times. V and J are TRBV18 and TRBJ1-6; D is uncertain. The CDR3 is made up of 14 amino acids. Germline V lookup: CDR1 KGHSH, CDR2 LQKENI. V gave up 2 bases and J gave up 8 bases, with 10 bases separating them. The CDR3 nucleotides read TGTGCCAGCTCACCAGGCACAGTTGATTCACCCCTCCACTTT. Translated: CASSPGTVDSPLHF. The full variable domain, in which reference TRBV18 and TRBJ1-6 provide the parts outside the CDR3, is NAGVMQNPRHLVRRRGQEARLRCSPMKGHSHVYWYRQLPEEGLKFMVYLQKENIIDESGMPKERFSAEFPKEGPSILRIQQVVRGDSAAYFCASSPGTVDSPLHFGNGTRLTVT.

This clonotype was seen many times. This rearrangement joins TRBV18 to TRBJ2-7, with D maybe TRBD1 (6 bases). The length of the CDR3 is 14 residues. The germline gives CDR1 KGHSH, CDR2 LQKENI. Trimming removed 3 bases from V and 2 bases from J, with 11 bases in between. CDR3 amino acids: CASSPRDTAYEQYF. CDR3 DNA sequence: TGTGCCAGCTCACCCCGGGACACGGCCTACGAGCAGTACTTC.

J is TRBJ1-1 and V is TRBV12-3 or TRBV12-4; D unclear. The CDR3 totals 12 residues. Trimming pared 5 bases from V and 11 bases from J, leaving 15 bases between. CDR3 DNA: TGTGCCAGCAGTCTTGGGCAGTTCTACGCTTTCTTT. It encodes CASSLGQFYAFF.

J is TRBJ2-7 and V is TRBV4-1, with D possibly being TRBD1 (5 bases). Trimming cost V 1 base and J 5 bases, with 12 bases left between them. The CDR3 has 14 amino acids. Looked up from germline, CDR1 is MGHRA and CDR2 is YSYEKL. CDR3 DNA: TGCGCCAGCAGCCAAGGACCCTCGGACAACGAGCAGTACTTC. Encoded protein: CASSQGPSDNEQYF.

Concerning this clonotype: This may come from a read error, since a much larger clone is one base off. For the CDR3, the DNA is TGTGCCAGCCCGCTGGAGCGGGGGGGCGTAGAGGCCCAGTACTTC. As protein: CASPLERGGVEAQYF. The chain employs TRBV2 and TRBJ2-3, with 10 bases that match TRBD2. The DNA end is a closer match to TRBJ2-5, so the J assignment may be wrong. The CDR3 runs to 15 residues. CDR1 SNHLY and CDR2 FYNNEI come from the germline V gene.

This clonotype turned up a few times. This chain uses TRBV4-2 with TRBJ1-3; D is uncertain. Per germline, CDR1 LGHNA and CDR2 YNFKEQ. V was clipped by 0 bases and J by 2 bases, with 11 bases between them. This CDR3 is 16 amino acids long. CDR3 sequence: CASSQDMGGPGNTIYF. CDR3 nucleotides: TGTGCCAGCAGCCAAGATATGGGTGGGCCTGGAAACACCATATATTTT.

V gene TRBV3-1 combines with J gene TRBJ2-5; 9 nucleotides match TRBD2. The CDR3 runs 14 residues. V dropped 3 bases and J dropped 5; count of bases not matched to a gene: 4. The germline CDR1 and CDR2 sequences are LGHDT and YNNKEL (reference sequence). The CDR3 DNA reads as TGTGCCAGCAGCCAGGCGGGGGGGCTCGAGACCCAGTACTTC. As protein: CASSQAGGLETQYF.

This sequence joins TRBV10-3 and TRBJ1-2; D is perhaps TRBD1 (6 bases). CDR1 is ENHRY, CDR2 SYGVKD, per germline. This CDR3 is built from 13 residues. Trimming removed 4 bases at V and 4 bases at J, with 10 bases between. CDR3 protein: CAISAGDGYGYTF. CDR3 in DNA: TGTGCCATCAGTGCAGGGGACGGCTATGGCTACACCTTC.

This clonotype was seen many times. The chain has TRBV24-1 and TRBJ1-4; D may be TRBD1 (5 bases). Trimming shortened V by 9 bases and J by 7 bases, and 14 bases separated the two germline ends. From germline, CDR1 is KGHDR and CDR2 SFDVKD. The CDR3 is 13 residues long. CDR3 loop: CATAEAGGEKLFF. The CDR3 nucleotides are TGTGCCACCGCAGAAGCTGGGGGTGAAAAACTGTTTTTT.

This clonotype was counted many times. The DNA of the CDR3 is TGTGCCACCAGCCAGAGACCTGAAGCTTTCTTT. It specifies CATSQRPEAFF. This chain connects TRBV24-1 to TRBJ1-1, with no clear D. The CDR3 loop spans 11 amino acids. Germline values: CDR1 KGHDR, CDR2 SFDVKD. With 7 bases removed from V and 6 bases from J, the gap between germline ends came to 8 bases.

This clonotype was counted many times. The CDR3 loop is CSARRKGPTNIQYF. The CDR3 DNA sequence: TGCAGTGCTAGACGTAAGGGACCCACAAACATTCAGTACTTC. The chain carries TRBV20-1 and TRBJ2-4; tentatively, D is TRBD1 or TRBD2 (5 bases each). V lost 2 bases and J lost 6, with 14 bases in between. Germline V gene data show CDR1 as DFQATT and CDR2 as SNEGSKA (reference sequence). This CDR3 spans 14 amino acids.